This TCR beta chain was identified during a study of shared clonotypes between healthy human individuals. This CDR3 comprises 17 residues. Germline V gene data show CDR1 as SEHNR and CDR2 as FQNEAQ (reference sequence). Trimming removed 5 bases from V and 5 bases from J; junction bases left unmatched: 10. In the naive CD8 group, cells lacked CD45RO and were positively selected for CCR7, so terminally differentiated effector memory CD45RA+ cells were left out. Measured with immunoSEQ multiplex PCR; TCRdb has only the in-frame clones, and not every one. The repertoire has about 2.2 million clones, 90% to 95% of them found once; the top ten carry 1.5% to 2%.

Sequenced material: naive CD8+ T cells from PBMCs. The receptor was isolated from a man between 18 and 29 years old in good health. Some clones in this sample may be carry-over from other donors' samples. The chain recombines TRBV7-9 with TRBJ2-5; 14 bases agree with TRBD2. This chain's CDR3 is CASSPRLAGGRWETQYF. Written as DNA, the CDR3 is TGTGCCAGCAGCCCACGACTAGCGGGAGGGAGGTGGGAGACCCAGTACTTC.